What follows describes a single TCR beta chain. No cognate antigen has been identified for it. Base qualities are not at hand, and no much larger clone is one base apart. Sequenced on an Illumina HiSeq 2500. Quantitative 5'-RACE with molecular barcodes was the method used to prepare the TCR beta libraries. The authors' pipeline ran thus. To identify disease-linked TCR variants, a new computational method was used, one built on a probabilistic model of VDJ rearrangement. The public reads were run again by TCRdb, first through fastp at Q25 and then through MiXCR, and only productive beta chains were kept. Each record represents a unique CDR3 protein, reported with the most common genes and DNA among its rows. The V and J calls, along with clone size, are taken from TCRdb and not from the paper's own processing. The sample table holds almost 400,000 distinct CDR3 sequences, of which 20% to 25% were seen once. Approximately 16% of the sample rests with the top ten.

This specimen comes from a study of CD8 T cells in ankylosing spondylitis (dated by TCRdb to 2015 to 2018). Regarding the study in general: To find TCR variants linked to disease, the study profiled T cell receptor beta repertoires in ankylosing spondylitis patients and healthy donors. The full study cohort was made up of roughly 25 ankylosing spondylitis patients and 108 healthy donors. Samples of peripheral blood were taken, and for ankylosing spondylitis patients, synovial fluid was collected as well.

The investigation overall reported the following: Some of the motif variants had been reported before in the synovial fluid and blood of reactive arthritis patients, a finding that suggests common disease-initiation mechanisms. Blood from ankylosing spondylitis patients appeared to be characterized by a TCR beta motif made up of about 8 highly homologous amino acid variants. The disease-linked clones were reported to be significantly enriched in matched synovial fluid samples from ankylosing spondylitis patients. The disease-linked clones had a CD8+ phenotype and were found at relatively low frequencies in peripheral blood.

Source material: blood, either unsorted or a sorted T cell fraction (not recorded which). This TCR came from a male donor with ankylosing spondylitis.

The CDR3 amino acid sequence is: CSVRVVGDGEQYF. The DNA is TGCAGCGTTCGAGTGGTGGGGGATGGGGAGCAGTACTTC. The chain joins TRBV29-1 to TRBJ2-7, with the D call tentatively TRBD1 or TRBD2, each fitting 5 bases. Trimming at the junction amounts to 5 bases on V and 7 bases on J, and the germline ends lie 18 bases apart. CDR3 length: 13 amino acids, cysteine to phenylalanine. The read is trimmed to its CDR3 DNA, 39 bases read in frame from base 1. Based on the germline V gene, the CDR1 and CDR2 sequences are SQVTM and ANQGSEA.